The 27 T cell receptor beta chains in this list originate from one sample, sequenced in a study of Graves' ophthalmopathy and Graves' hyperthyroidism. As the template, RNA transcripts were used to amplify TCR beta CDR3 regions. Following a first-round RT-PCR that used HTBI primers, a second-round multiplex PCR was carried out. In TCRdb, the multiplex PCR reads were re-called with MiXCR into one record per CDR3 protein. Of hundreds of thousands of distinct CDR3 sequences in the sample, about two fifths were seen once. The sequencing input was peripheral blood. The origin of the receptors is an adult man with Graves' ophthalmopathy.

J is TRBJ1-2 and V is TRBV5-1; TRBD1 matches at 7 bases. The CDR3 runs to 12 residues. Germline CDR1 is SGHRS and CDR2 is YFSETQ. The V gene end was trimmed by 6 bases and the J gene end by 8 bases; junction bases not matched to a gene: 7. The CDR3 bases are TGCGCCAGCACCGACAGGGTGGACGGCTACACCTTC. It specifies CASTDRVDGYTF.

This clonotype occurred once. The genes are TRBV10-3 and TRBJ1-2; D not certain. Trimming removed 2 bases at V and 4 bases at J, with 11 bases between. The CDR3 consists of 14 residues. The germline CDR1 and CDR2 sequences are ENHRY and SYGVKD. CDR3: CAISEGRSSYGYTF. The CDR3 bases are TGTGCCATCAGTGAGGGGCGAAGCTCCTATGGCTACACCTTC.

This clonotype was seen ten or more times. The chain is built from TRBV20-1 and TRBJ1-1; TRBD1 aligns across 9 bases. Per the germline V gene, CDR1 is DFQATT and CDR2 is SNEGSKA (reference sequence). The CDR3 has 15 amino acids. J lost 4 bases, V lost 3 bases, and 9 bases had no gene match. The CDR3 spells CSASPGTGYGTEAFF. The DNA for the CDR3 is TGCAGTGCTAGCCCAGGGACAGGGTATGGCACTGAAGCTTTCTTT.

For this clonotype: One junction end does not reproduce the germline sequence, and a read error may be involved. The chain joins TRBV30 to TRBJ1-1; D is unresolved. The germline V gene has CDR1 GTSNPN and CDR2 SVGIG (reference sequence). The CDR3 extends over 13 amino acids. The CDR3 DNA follows: TGTGCCTGGAGTCCCGGTTACGGACGTGAAACTTTCTTT. Residues: CAWSPGYGRETFF.

This chain uses TRBV15 with TRBJ1-5, with D perhaps TRBD1 (5 bases). The CDR3 is 12 amino acids. With 8 bases removed from V and 11 bases from J, the gap between germline ends came to 16 bases. Germline lookup yields CDR1 LNHNV and CDR2 YYDKDF (reference sequence). In DNA, the CDR3 is TGTGCCACCTGGGGGGGGACCCGCACCCAGCATTTT. Its protein product is CATWGGTRTQHF.

V is TRBV5-1 and J is TRBJ1-3; TRBD1 is a possible D gene (5 bases). Germline-derived CDR1 and CDR2 are SGHRS and YFSETQ. V was pared by 4 bases and J by 2 bases, with 22 bases between. This CDR3 contains 18 residues. CDR3 bases: TGCGCCAGCAGCAGGGCCCCTTTGAGGGACCGGACTGGAAACACCATATATTTT. It translates to CASSRAPLRDRTGNTIYF.

The V call is TRBV13, the J call TRBJ1-2; unclear D gene. There are 12 residues in the CDR3. V lost 0 bases to trimming and J lost 8 bases, with 7 bases between them. Looked up from germline, CDR1 is PRHDT and CDR2 is FYEKMQ (reference sequence). The CDR3 DNA sequence: TGTGCCAGCAGCTTAGGGGTGGACGGCTACACCTTC. Its translation: CASSLGVDGYTF.

CDR3: CASSSLPGLAGNEQYF. The CDR3 region has the DNA TGTGCCAGCAGCTCCCTCCCGGGACTAGCGGGGAACGAGCAGTACTTC. The chain links TRBV11-2 to TRBJ2-7, with TRBD2 identical over 13 bases. There are 16 residues in the CDR3. The germline gives CDR1 SGHAT, CDR2 FQNNGV. With V trimmed by 4 bases and J by 5 bases, 8 bases remained unmatched.

The CDR3 DNA reads TGTGCCAGCAGCCCCGTGCCATACACCGGGGAGCTGTTTTTT. This gives the protein CASSPVPYTGELFF. The chain has TRBV6-1 and TRBJ2-2; no clear D gene. The CDR3 has 14 residues. From germline, CDR1 is MNHNS and CDR2 SASEGT. V was pared by 6 bases and J by 3 bases, with 11 bases between.

In DNA form, the CDR3 reads TGTGCCTGGAGTACGGGACGGGGCTACACCTTC. The encoded protein is CAWSTGRGYTF. The rearrangement links TRBV30 to TRBJ1-2; possible D gene TRBD1, 5 bases. V shed 2 bases and J shed 8 bases, with 9 bases lying between them. The CDR3 is 11 residues long. The germline CDR1 and CDR2 sequences are GTSNPN and SVGIG (reference sequence).

This clonotype came up a few times. The V and J genes are TRBV19 and TRBJ2-7, with a weak D call TRBD2 (5 bases). Trimming stripped 6 bases from V and 0 bases from J, with 18 bases between. Germline V gene sequence: CDR1 LNHDA, CDR2 SQIVND (reference sequence). The CDR3 is made up of 16 amino acids. The CDR3 spells CASSEFARAPSYEQYF. CDR3 DNA: TGTGCCAGTAGCGAGTTCGCGAGGGCCCCCTCCTACGAGCAGTACTTC.

This clonotype was counted ten times or more. The chain carries TRBV24-1 and TRBJ2-7; no reliable D call. This CDR3 is built from 9 residues. Germline values: CDR1 KGHDR, CDR2 SFDVKD. Trimming shortened V by 9 bases and J by 4 bases, and 3 bases separated the two germline ends. CDR3 residues: CATPYEQYF. For the CDR3, the DNA is TGTGCCACCCCGTACGAGCAGTACTTC.

This clonotype was detected a few times. A read error may explain this, as a much larger clone is one base away. The chain uses TRBV5-4 and TRBJ2-5; 8 bases are shared with TRBD1. Germline V gene sequence: CDR1 SGHNT, CDR2 YYREEE (reference sequence). V dropped 7 bases and J dropped 2; count of bases not matched to a gene: 13. This CDR3 is 16 amino acids long. The CDR3 DNA follows: TGTGCCAGCGGCAAAGAAGACAGGGGTGGGCAAGAGACCCAGTACTTC. This encodes CASGKEDRGGQETQYF.

This chain connects TRBV25-1 to TRBJ2-3; tentative D call: TRBD1 (6 bases). CDR1 is MGHDK, CDR2 SYGVNS, per germline. Trimming stripped 3 bases from V and 4 bases from J, with 14 bases between. The CDR3 runs 15 residues. The CDR3 region is CASSETRTAPDTQYF. Written as DNA, the CDR3 is TGTGCCAGCAGTGAGACTCGGACAGCCCCAGATACGCAGTATTTT.

The rearrangement joins TRBV10-3 to TRBJ2-7, with 12 bases that match TRBD2. Gene TRBJ2-1 matches the end of the DNA better, so the J call may be wrong. This CDR3 contains 15 residues. Germline-derived CDR1 and CDR2 are ENHRY and SYGVKD. CDR3 residues: CAISVTSGGHNEQFF. DNA of the CDR3: TGTGCCATCAGTGTTACTAGCGGGGGGCACAATGAGCAGTTCTTC.

This clonotype was seen ten or more times. V is TRBV7-9 and J is TRBJ1-1; TRBD1 matches 7 bases. V gave up 5 bases and J gave up 1 base; unmatched junction bases: 7. Germline values: CDR1 SEHNR, CDR2 FQNEAQ (reference sequence). This CDR3 contains 15 residues. For the CDR3, the DNA is TGTGCCAGCAGCGCGGCCGGGACAGAGAACACTGAAGCTTTCTTT. Translating it yields CASSAAGTENTEAFF.

This clonotype has ten or more counts. This rearrangement joins TRBV10-2 to TRBJ2-5, with D perhaps TRBD1 or TRBD2 (6 bases each). V lost 6 bases, J lost 5 bases, and 13 bases lay in between. The CDR3 loop spans 13 amino acids. In germline, CDR1 is WSHSY, CDR2 SAAADI. The CDR3 is CASRPGGQETQYF. In DNA, the CDR3 is TGCGCCAGCAGACCCGGGGGCCAGGAGACCCAGTACTTC.

This clonotype was observed many times. The chain employs TRBV7-8 and TRBJ2-5; D tentatively fits TRBD1 or TRBD2 (5 bases each). V was clipped by 5 bases and J by 7 bases, with 17 bases between them. The CDR3 is made up of 14 amino acids. Germline CDR1 reads SGHVS; CDR2 reads FQNEAQ. For the CDR3, the DNA is TGTGCCAGCAGCCCACCGGGGACGAGGGGGACCCAGTACTTC. Translated, it gives CASSPPGTRGTQYF.

This clonotype was counted ten times or more. The J gene is TRBJ2-5, the V gene TRBV5-1; weak D call: TRBD2 (6 bases). V gave up 5 bases and J gave up 2 bases, with 13 bases separating them. Germline V CDR1 and CDR2: SGHRS, YFSETQ. The CDR3 consists of 14 residues. The CDR3 loop reads CASRGWGEQETQYF. The CDR3 region has the DNA TGCGCCAGCAGAGGTTGGGGGGAACAAGAGACCCAGTACTTC.

This clonotype occurred many times. The V call is TRBV3-1, the J call TRBJ2-7; TRBD1 is a possible D gene (5 bases). Trimming removed 1 base from V and 5 bases from J, with 6 bases in between. The germline CDR1 and CDR2 sequences are LGHDT and YNNKEL (reference sequence). This CDR3 has 12 residues. The CDR3 DNA follows: TGTGCCAGCAGCCAAGGCAGGGACGAGCAGTACTTC. Translated, it gives CASSQGRDEQYF.

The chain couples TRBV5-1 to TRBJ2-7, with D tentatively TRBD2 (6 bases). There are 14 residues in the CDR3. Trimming stripped 0 bases from V and 5 bases from J, with 12 bases between. Germline CDR1 and CDR2: SGHRS and YFSETQ. CDR3: CASSLDSGRNEQYF. CDR3 nucleotide sequence: TGCGCCAGCAGCTTGGACTCGGGGAGGAACGAGCAGTACTTC.

The J gene is TRBJ1-1, the V gene TRBV11-2; unclear D gene. Germline lookup yields CDR1 SGHAT and CDR2 FQNNGV. V gave up 5 bases and J gave up 5 bases, with 18 bases separating them. CDR3 size: 15 residues. This chain's CDR3 is CASSQSGVDLTEAFF. The CDR3 coding sequence is TGTGCCAGCAGCCAAAGTGGGGTAGATTTGACTGAAGCTTTCTTT.

Many counts were recorded for this clonotype. This rearrangement joins TRBV19 to TRBJ1-3; D is unresolved. V shed 7 bases and J shed 0 bases, with 16 bases lying between them. CDR1 and CDR2 from the germline V gene are LNHDA and SQIVND (reference sequence). The CDR3 is 16 residues long. The CDR3 region has the DNA TGTGCCAGTACCCTCTCCCGCCGGAGCTCTGGAAACACCATATATTTT. Its protein is CASTLSRRSSGNTIYF.

This clonotype turned up a few times. V and J are TRBV4-1 and TRBJ1-6; D call uncertain. Germline CDR1 reads MGHRA; CDR2 reads YSYEKL. With 0 bases removed from V and 7 bases from J, the gap between germline ends came to 16 bases. The CDR3 consists of 17 residues. The CDR3 sequence: CASSQESRSLGNSPLHF. CDR3 coding DNA: TGCGCCAGCAGCCAAGAATCCAGGTCCCTTGGGAATTCACCCCTCCACTTT.

This chain joins TRBV19 and TRBJ1-1; D remains unclear. The germline gives CDR1 LNHDA, CDR2 SQIVND (reference sequence). The length of the CDR3 is 13 residues. Trimming removed 1 base at V and 7 bases at J, with 10 bases between. The CDR3 protein is CASSIGTGGEAFF. The DNA of the CDR3 is TGTGCCAGTAGTATAGGAACGGGAGGTGAAGCTTTCTTT.

This clonotype was detected once. The chain combines TRBV7-2 with TRBJ1-2, with TRBD1 matching 10 bases. The CDR3 is 14 residues long. Germline CDR1 reads SGHTA; CDR2 reads FQGNSA. V trimming: 3 bases; J trimming: 8 bases; junction bases outside the gene matches: 6. DNA of the CDR3: TGTGCCAGCAGCTTGGGACAGGGGCGCGAGGGCTACACCTTC. It codes for CASSLGQGREGYTF.

This clonotype was seen a few times. The chain recombines TRBV12-3 or TRBV12-4 with TRBJ2-7; no clear D gene. This CDR3 is built from 15 residues. V was clipped by 3 bases and J by 6 bases, with 18 bases between them. The CDR3 region has the DNA TGTGCCAGCAGTTTCCTAGTTAACAGCCCCTCCGAGCAGTACTTC. This gives the protein CASSFLVNSPSEQYF.